This T cell receptor beta chain comes out of a study of human T cells and chemical hapten exposure. Study details: Yields of TCR per sample differed, chiefly owing to small differences in pooled library volume.

As the library was built, unique molecular identifiers were attached to individual cDNA molecules. Original analysis: Individual samples carried between roughly 23,224 and 690,600 TCRs, with about 88,000 as the median. TCRdb fed the 5' RACE reads into MiXCR, producing one record per CDR3 protein. Here the V and J calls rest on TCRdb's processing, not on the authors' analysis. The sample comprises about 81,000 distinct CDR3 sequences, more than 7.5% of which are singletons, and about 2.1% rests with the top ten. Study-level results: DPC sensitization left the count of TCRs above 1 in 1000 unchanged.

The total RNA was obtained from whole blood that was not fractionated. Concerning this clonotype: As yet, its antigen is unknown.

Trimming removed 3 bases at V and 1 base at J, with 11 bases between. CDR3 size: 15 residues. This chain links TRBV12-3 or TRBV12-4 with TRBJ2-3, with D possibly matching TRBD2 (6 bases). This receptor was identified in a male donor in good health. The CDR3 DNA sequence: TGTGCCAGCAGTTTTTTGGCTAGCGGCACAGATACGCAGTATTTT. Translation gives CASSFLASGTDTQYF.